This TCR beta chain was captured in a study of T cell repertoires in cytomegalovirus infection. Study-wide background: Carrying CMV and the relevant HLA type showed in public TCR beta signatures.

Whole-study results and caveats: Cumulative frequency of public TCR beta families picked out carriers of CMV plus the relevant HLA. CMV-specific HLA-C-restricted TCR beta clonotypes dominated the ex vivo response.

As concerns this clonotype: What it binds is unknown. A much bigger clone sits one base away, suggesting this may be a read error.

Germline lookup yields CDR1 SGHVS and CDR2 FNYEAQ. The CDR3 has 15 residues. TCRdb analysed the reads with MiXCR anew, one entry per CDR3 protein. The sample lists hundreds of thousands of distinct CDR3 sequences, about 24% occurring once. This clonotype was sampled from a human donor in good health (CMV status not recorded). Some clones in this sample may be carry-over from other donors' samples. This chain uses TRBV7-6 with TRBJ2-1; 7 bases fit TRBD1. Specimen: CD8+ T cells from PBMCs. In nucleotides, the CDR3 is TGTGCCTGCAGCTCCGGGACAGCCGCCTACAATGAGCAGTTCTTC. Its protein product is CACSSGTAAYNEQFF.